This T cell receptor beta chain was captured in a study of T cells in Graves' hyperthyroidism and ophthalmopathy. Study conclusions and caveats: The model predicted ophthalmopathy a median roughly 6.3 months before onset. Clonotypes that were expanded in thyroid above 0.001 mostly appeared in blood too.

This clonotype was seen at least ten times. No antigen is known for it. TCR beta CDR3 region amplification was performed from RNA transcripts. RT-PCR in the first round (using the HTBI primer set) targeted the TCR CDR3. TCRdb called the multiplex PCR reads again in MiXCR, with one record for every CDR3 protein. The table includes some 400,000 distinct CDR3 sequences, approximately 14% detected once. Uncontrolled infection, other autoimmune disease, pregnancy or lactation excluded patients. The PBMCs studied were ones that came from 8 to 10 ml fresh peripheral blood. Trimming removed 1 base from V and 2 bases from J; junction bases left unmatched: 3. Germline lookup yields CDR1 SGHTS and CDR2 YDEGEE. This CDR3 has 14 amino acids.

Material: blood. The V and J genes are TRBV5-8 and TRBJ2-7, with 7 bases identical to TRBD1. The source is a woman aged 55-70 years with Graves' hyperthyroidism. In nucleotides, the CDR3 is TGTGCCAGCAGCTTGCACCAGGGGGCCTACGAGCAGTACTTC. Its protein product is CASSLHQGAYEQYF. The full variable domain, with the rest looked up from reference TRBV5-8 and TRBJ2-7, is EAGVTQSPTHLIKTRGQQATLRCSPISGHTSVYWYQQALGLGLQFLLWYDEGEERNRGNFPPRFSGRQFPNYSSELNVNALELEDSALYLCASSLHQGAYEQYFGPGTRLTVT.